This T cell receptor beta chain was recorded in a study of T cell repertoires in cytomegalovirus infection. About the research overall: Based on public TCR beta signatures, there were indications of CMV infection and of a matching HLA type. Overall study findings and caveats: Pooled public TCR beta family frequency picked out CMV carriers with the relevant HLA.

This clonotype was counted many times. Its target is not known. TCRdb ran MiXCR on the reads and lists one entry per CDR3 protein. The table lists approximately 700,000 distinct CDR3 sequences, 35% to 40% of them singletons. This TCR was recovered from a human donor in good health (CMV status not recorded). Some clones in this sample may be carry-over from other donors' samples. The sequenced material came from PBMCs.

The CDR3 nucleotides read TGTGCCAGCAGCTTAGCGACCGGGATTAGCGGGAGGGTATACAATGAGCAGTTCTTC. This gives the protein CASSLATGISGRVYNEQFF. The J gene is TRBJ2-1, the V gene TRBV7-2; 11 bases line up with TRBD2. This CDR3 has 19 amino acids. The V gene's germline CDR1 is SGHTA and CDR2 FQGNSA. The V and J ends lost 0 bases and 4 bases, in that order; junction bases with no gene match: 11. Full variable domain (missing parts from reference TRBV7-2 and TRBJ2-1): GAGVSQSPSNKVTEKGKDVELRCDPISGHTALYWYRQSLGQGLEFLIYFQGNSAPDKSGLPSDRFSAERTGGSVSTLTIQRTQQEDSAVYLCASSLATGISGRVYNEQFFGPGTRLTVL.